One and the same sample provided the 16 T cell receptor beta chains below, sequenced in a study of early T cells in non-severe SARS-CoV-2 infection (dated by TCRdb to about 2021). The library was generated by 5' RACE. The listed sequencing device is NextSeq 500. TCRdb redid the processing of the public reads, applying fastp at Q25 and MiXCR, and retained in-frame beta chains. Entries that share a CDR3 protein sequence are merged under the most common genes and DNA. The sample table holds fewer than 55,000 distinct CDR3 sequences, of which about 9.7% were seen once. The top ten clonotypes cover 3.5% to 5% of the sample. The sequenced material came from whole blood. These receptors came from an adult who was a healthcare worker with PCR-confirmed SARS-CoV-2 infection or an uninfected control (not recorded which).

V is TRBV7-2 and J is TRBJ2-3; tentatively, D is TRBD1 (6 bases). CDR3 length: 13 residues. The germline V gene encodes CDR1 SGHTA and CDR2 FQGNSA. Trimming pared 4 bases from V and 6 bases from J, leaving 11 bases between. The CDR3 is CASSYRDGDTQYF. The CDR3 coding sequence is TGTGCCAGCAGCTACAGGGACGGCGATACGCAGTATTTT.

This clonotype appeared many times. The genes are TRBV18 and TRBJ2-7; D may be TRBD2 (5 bases). The CDR3 has 14 amino acids. Trimming cost V 0 bases and J 5 bases, with 11 bases left between them. Germline loops: CDR1 KGHSH, CDR2 LQKENI. CDR3 protein: CASSPPSLGDEQYF. CDR3 coding DNA: TGTGCCAGCTCACCACCGTCCCTGGGAGACGAGCAGTACTTC.

The rearrangement joins TRBV20-1 to TRBJ1-2; D uncertain. V shed 6 bases and J shed 2 bases, with 13 bases lying between them. The CDR3 length is 13 residues. CDR1 DFQATT and CDR2 SNEGSKA come from the germline V gene (reference sequence). The CDR3, as DNA: TGCAGTGCACCTGACCCGAGGAACTATGGCTACACCTTC. This codes for CSAPDPRNYGYTF.

This clonotype was counted many times. The chain uses TRBV4-3 and TRBJ2-3, with D possibly TRBD2 on 5 matching bases. There are 15 residues in the CDR3. The V and J ends lost 0 bases and 0 bases respectively, with 7 bases between them. The germline gives CDR1 LGHNA, CDR2 YSLEER. The CDR3 DNA reads TGCGCCAGCAGCCAAGACCTAGCTAGCACAGATACGCAGTATTTT. It encodes CASSQDLASTDTQYF.

This clonotype has ten or more counts. The V call is TRBV7-2, the J call TRBJ1-1; D not certain. The CDR3 covers 14 residues. Trimming shortened V by 5 bases and J by 5 bases, and 15 bases separated the two germline ends. CDR1 and CDR2 (germline): SGHTA, FQGNSA. The CDR3: CASSRNGGRTEAFF. For the CDR3, the DNA is TGTGCCAGCAGCAGGAACGGAGGGAGGACTGAAGCTTTCTTT.

The genes are TRBV18 and TRBJ1-5; D possibly corresponds to TRBD1 (5 bases). The CDR3 is 14 amino acids. Germline CDR1 KGHSH, CDR2 LQKENI. V was pared by 6 bases and J by 2 bases, with 11 bases between. The DNA of the CDR3 is TGTGCCAGCTCTCGCGGGACGGGCAATCAGCCCCAGCATTTT. This encodes CASSRGTGNQPQHF.

This clonotype was found many times. This chain connects TRBV7-2 to TRBJ1-1, with D hard to call. Deletions cut 5 bases from V and 2 bases from J, with 9 bases between. Looked up from germline, CDR1 is SGHTA and CDR2 is FQGNSA. The CDR3 spans 13 residues. The CDR3 reads CASSRAGNTEAFF. The CDR3 nucleotides read TGTGCCAGCAGCAGGGCGGGAAACACTGAAGCTTTCTTT.

The chain recombines TRBV5-1 with TRBJ2-7; a weak D match, TRBD1 (6 bases). This CDR3 comprises 14 residues. The V end lost 4 bases, the J end lost 2 bases, and 13 bases lay between the germline ends. CDR1 SGHRS and CDR2 YFSETQ come from the germline V gene. The DNA of the CDR3 is TGCGCCAGCAGCACGGACAGTGCTACCTACGAGCAGTACTTC. It translates to CASSTDSATYEQYF.

This clonotype was found many times. The chain uses TRBV20-1 and TRBJ1-1; D gene unclear. The CDR3 runs 11 residues. CDR1 is DFQATT, CDR2 SNEGSKA, per germline (reference sequence). In nucleotides, the CDR3 is TGCAGGGTCCGGGTGAACACTGAAGCTTTCTTT. Amino acids: CRVRVNTEAFF.

This clonotype was found many times. This chain connects TRBV5-1 to TRBJ2-1, with 7 positions matching TRBD1. The V gene's germline CDR1 is SGHRS and CDR2 YFSETQ. Trimming cost V 0 bases and J 13 bases; bases outside gene matches: 4. The CDR3 extends over 12 amino acids. The CDR3 spells CASSLGDRVQFF. The CDR3 DNA reads as TGCGCCAGCAGCTTGGGTGACAGGGTTCAGTTCTTC.

The sample holds many counts of this clonotype. The chain has TRBV6-6 and TRBJ2-1; no firm D call. V was cut by 0 bases and J by 7 bases, with 10 bases left in between. CDR3 size: 14 residues. From germline, CDR1 is MNHNY and CDR2 SVGAGI (reference sequence). The CDR3: CASSYSPFGNEQFF. In DNA form, the CDR3 reads TGTGCCAGCAGTTACTCGCCTTTCGGTAATGAGCAGTTCTTC.

This clonotype was observed many times. This chain connects TRBV2 to TRBJ2-7; 7 bases are shared with TRBD1. The CDR3 sequence is 14 residues long. Per the germline V gene, CDR1 is SNHLY and CDR2 is FYNNEI. Germline trimming cut 4 bases from V and 1 base from J; bases unmatched to any gene: 4. CDR3 region: CASSGQGKSYEQYF. CDR3 sequence (DNA): TGTGCCAGCAGTGGACAGGGAAAATCCTACGAGCAGTACTTC.

As regards this clonotype: A much larger clone lies a single base off, so this may be a read error. The chain employs TRBV6-2 or TRBV6-3 and TRBJ2-1; D is possibly TRBD2 (6 bases). The CDR3 is 17 residues long. Germline loops: CDR1 MNHEY, CDR2 SVGEGT. V gave up 2 bases and J gave up 1 base, with 15 bases separating them. The CDR3 sequence: CASSYEEGLISYNEQFF. In DNA form, the CDR3 reads TGTGCCAGCAGTTACGAGGAGGGATTAATATCCTACAATGAGCAGTTCTTC.

The table lists this clonotype with many counts. The rearrangement links TRBV24-1 to TRBJ2-2, with D maybe TRBD1 (6 bases). CDR1 is KGHDR and CDR2 is SFDVKD in the germline V gene. The CDR3 runs to 13 residues. The V gene lost 7 bases and the J gene lost 5 bases, with 10 bases spanning the gap. The DNA of the CDR3 is TGTGCCACCAGAGCAGGGGTAACCGGGGAGCTGTTTTTT. Translation gives CATRAGVTGELFF.

The chain combines TRBV29-1 with TRBJ1-1, with 9 bases lining up with TRBD1. Germline CDR1 and CDR2: SQVTM and ANQGSEA. CDR3 size: 15 residues. With 1 base clipped from V and 0 bases from J, the junction kept 3 bases outside the gene matches. CDR3 DNA sequence: TGCAGCGTTGAAGCGGACAGGGGCATGAACACTGAAGCTTTCTTT. Residues: CSVEADRGMNTEAFF.

CDR3 sequence (DNA): TGTGCCAGCAGCTTAGCGGACTCGAACACTGAAGCTTTCTTT. The encoded protein is CASSLADSNTEAFF. V gene TRBV7-9 combines with J gene TRBJ1-1; D remains unclear. V was pared by 0 bases and J by 1 base, with 6 bases between. Germline loops: CDR1 SEHNR, CDR2 FQNEAQ (reference sequence). This CDR3 comprises 14 residues. Together with reference TRBV7-9 and TRBJ1-1, the CDR3 gives the full variable domain: DTGVSQNPRHKITKRGQNVTFRCDPISEHNRLYWYRQTLGQGPEFLTYFQNEAQLEKSRLLSDRFSAERPKGSFSTLEIQRTEQGDSAMYLCASSLADSNTEAFFGQGTRLTVV.